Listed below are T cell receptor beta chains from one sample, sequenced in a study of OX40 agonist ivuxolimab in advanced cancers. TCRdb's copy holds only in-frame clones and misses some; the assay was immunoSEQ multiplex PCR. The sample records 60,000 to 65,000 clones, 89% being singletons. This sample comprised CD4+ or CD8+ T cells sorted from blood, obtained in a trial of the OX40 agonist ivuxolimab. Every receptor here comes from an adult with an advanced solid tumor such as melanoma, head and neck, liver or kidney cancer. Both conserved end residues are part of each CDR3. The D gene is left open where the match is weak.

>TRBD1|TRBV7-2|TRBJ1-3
CASSLTGTGNTIYF
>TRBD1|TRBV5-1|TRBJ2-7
CASSSGQGTYEQYF
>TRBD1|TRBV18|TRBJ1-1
CASSPRGGTEAFF
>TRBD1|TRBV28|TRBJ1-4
CASSPSTGPNEKLFF
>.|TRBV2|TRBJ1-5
CASSSGLGNQPQHF
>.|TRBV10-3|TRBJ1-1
CAISEAKETEAFF
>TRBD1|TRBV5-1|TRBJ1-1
CASSLFTGVTEAFF
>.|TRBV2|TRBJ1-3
CASAPGDLSGNTIYF
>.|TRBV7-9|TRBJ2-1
CASSPKWGTYNEQFF
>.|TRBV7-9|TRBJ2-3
CASSLGWQITDTQYF